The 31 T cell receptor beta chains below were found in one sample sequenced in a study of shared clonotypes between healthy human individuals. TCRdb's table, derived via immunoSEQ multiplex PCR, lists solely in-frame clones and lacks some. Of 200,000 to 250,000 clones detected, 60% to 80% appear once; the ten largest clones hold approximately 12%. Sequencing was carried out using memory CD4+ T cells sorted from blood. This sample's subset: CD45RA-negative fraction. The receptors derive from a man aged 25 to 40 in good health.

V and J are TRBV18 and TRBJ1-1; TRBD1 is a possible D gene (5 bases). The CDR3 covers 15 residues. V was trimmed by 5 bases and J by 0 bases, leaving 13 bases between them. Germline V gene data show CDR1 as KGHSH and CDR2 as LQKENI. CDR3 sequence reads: CASSEGVPMNTEAFF. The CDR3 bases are TGTGCCAGCTCAGAAGGGGTCCCCATGAACACTGAAGCTTTCTTT.

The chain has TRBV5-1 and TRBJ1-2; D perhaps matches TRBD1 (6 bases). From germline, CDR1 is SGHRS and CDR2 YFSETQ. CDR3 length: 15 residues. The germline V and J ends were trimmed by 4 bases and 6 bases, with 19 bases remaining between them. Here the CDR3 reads CASSNLQGLVHGYTF. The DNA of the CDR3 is TGCGCCAGCAGCAACTTACAGGGATTGGTCCATGGCTACACCTTC.

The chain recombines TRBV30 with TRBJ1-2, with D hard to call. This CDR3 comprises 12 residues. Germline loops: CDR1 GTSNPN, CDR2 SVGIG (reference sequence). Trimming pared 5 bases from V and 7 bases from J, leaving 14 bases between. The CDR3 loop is CAWRLSGGGYTF. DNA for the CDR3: TGTGCCTGGCGATTGTCAGGAGGTGGCTACACCTTC.

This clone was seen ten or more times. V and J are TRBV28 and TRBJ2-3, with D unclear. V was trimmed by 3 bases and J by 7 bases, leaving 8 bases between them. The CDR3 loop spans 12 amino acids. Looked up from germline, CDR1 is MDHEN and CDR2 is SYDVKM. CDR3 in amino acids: CASSFRGNTQYF. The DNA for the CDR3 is TGTGCCAGCAGTTTTCGTGGGAATACGCAGTATTTT. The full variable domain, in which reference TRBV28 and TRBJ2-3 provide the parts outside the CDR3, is DVKVTQSSRYLVKRTGEKVFLECVQDMDHENMFWYRQDPGLGLRLIYFSYDVKMKEKGDIPEGYSVSREKKERFSLILESASTNQTSMYLCASSFRGNTQYFGPGTRLTVL.

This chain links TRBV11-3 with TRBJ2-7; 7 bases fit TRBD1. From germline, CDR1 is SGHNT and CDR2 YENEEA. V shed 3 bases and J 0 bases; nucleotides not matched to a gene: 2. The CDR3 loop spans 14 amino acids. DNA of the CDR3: TGTGCCAGCAGCTTGCAGGGGGTCTCCTACGAGCAGTACTTC. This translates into CASSLQGVSYEQYF.

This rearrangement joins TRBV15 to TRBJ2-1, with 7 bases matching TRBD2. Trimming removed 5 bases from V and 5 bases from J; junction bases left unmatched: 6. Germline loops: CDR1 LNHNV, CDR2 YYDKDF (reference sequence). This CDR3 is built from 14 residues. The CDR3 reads CATSQRTSNNEQFF. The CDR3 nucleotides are TGTGCCACCAGCCAGCGGACTAGTAACAATGAGCAGTTCTTC.

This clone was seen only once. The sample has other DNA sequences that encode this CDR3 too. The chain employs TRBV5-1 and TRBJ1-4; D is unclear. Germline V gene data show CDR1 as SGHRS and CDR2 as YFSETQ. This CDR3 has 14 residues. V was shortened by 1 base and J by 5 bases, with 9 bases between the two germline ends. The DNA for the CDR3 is TGCGCCAGCAGCTTGACGGGCAGCAATGAAAAACTGTTTTTT. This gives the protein CASSLTGSNEKLFF.

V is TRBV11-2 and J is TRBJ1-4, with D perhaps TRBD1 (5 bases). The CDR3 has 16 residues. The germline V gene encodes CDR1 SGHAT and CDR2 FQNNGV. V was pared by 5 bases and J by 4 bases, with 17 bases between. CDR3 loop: CASSPPGGGDNEKLFF. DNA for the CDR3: TGTGCCAGCAGCCCTCCGGGGGGGGGAGATAATGAAAAACTGTTTTTT.

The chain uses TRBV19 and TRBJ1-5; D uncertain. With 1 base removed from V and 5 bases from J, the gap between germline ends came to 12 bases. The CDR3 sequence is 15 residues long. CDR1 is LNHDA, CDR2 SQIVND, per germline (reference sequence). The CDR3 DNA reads TGTGCCAGTAGTATAGCCCAAGGAAGATATCAGCCCCAGCATTTT. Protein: CASSIAQGRYQPQHF.

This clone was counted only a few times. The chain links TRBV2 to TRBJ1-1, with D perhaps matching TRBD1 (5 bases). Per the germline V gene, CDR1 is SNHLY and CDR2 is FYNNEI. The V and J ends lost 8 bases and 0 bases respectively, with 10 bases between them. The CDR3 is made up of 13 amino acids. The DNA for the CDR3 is TGTGCCAGCGCGGGGGAGGTGAACACTGAAGCTTTCTTT. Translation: CASAGEVNTEAFF.

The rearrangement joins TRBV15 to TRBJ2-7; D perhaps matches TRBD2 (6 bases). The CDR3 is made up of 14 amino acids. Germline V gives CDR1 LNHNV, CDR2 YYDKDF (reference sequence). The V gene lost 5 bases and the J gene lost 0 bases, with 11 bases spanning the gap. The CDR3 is CATSPGGSSYEQYF. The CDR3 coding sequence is TGTGCCACCAGCCCAGGAGGGAGCTCCTACGAGCAGTACTTC.

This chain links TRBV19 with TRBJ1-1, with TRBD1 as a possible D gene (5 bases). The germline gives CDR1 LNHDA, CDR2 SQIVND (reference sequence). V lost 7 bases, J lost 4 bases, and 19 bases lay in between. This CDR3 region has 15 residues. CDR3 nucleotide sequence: TGTGCCAGTACCCAATGGGGCCCGATTACCACTGAAGCTTTCTTT. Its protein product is CASTQWGPITTEAFF.

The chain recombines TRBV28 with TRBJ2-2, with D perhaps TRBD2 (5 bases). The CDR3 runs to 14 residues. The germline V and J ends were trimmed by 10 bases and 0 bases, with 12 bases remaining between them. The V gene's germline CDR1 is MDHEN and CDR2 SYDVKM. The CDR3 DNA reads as TGTGCCACCTCGGACTTTTCGAACACCGGGGAGCTGTTTTTT. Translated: CATSDFSNTGELFF.

CDR3 in DNA: TGTGCCAGCAGGCTAGTAGGGGGTTGGGCGAGTAACTATGGCTACACCTTC. The encoded protein is CASRLVGGWASNYGYTF. The chain recombines TRBV27 with TRBJ1-2, with D possibly TRBD1 on 6 matching bases. The ends were cut back, 6 bases at V and 1 base at J, with 21 bases in the middle. CDR3 length: 17 amino acids. The germline CDR1 and CDR2 sequences are MNHEY and SMNVEV (reference sequence).

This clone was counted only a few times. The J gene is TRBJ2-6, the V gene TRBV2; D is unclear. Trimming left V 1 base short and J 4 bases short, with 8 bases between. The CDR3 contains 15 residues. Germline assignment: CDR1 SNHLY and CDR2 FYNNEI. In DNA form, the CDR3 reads TGTGCCAGCAGTGAAGGGGCGGCCGGGGCCAACGTCCTGACTTTC. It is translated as CASSEGAAGANVLTF. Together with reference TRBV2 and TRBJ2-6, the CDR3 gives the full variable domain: EPEVTQTPSHQVTQMGQEVILRCVPISNHLYFYWYRQILGQKVEFLVSFYNNEISEKSEIFDDQFSVERPDGSNFTLKIRSTKLEDSAMYFCASSEGAAGANVLTFGAGSRLTVL.

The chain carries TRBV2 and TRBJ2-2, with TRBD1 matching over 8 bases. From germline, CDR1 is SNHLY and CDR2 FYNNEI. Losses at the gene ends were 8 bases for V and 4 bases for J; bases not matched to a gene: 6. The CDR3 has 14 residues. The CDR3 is CASLTGEGTGELFF. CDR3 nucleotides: TGTGCCAGCCTGACAGGGGAAGGCACCGGGGAGCTGTTTTTT. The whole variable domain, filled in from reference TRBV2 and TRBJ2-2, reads EPEVTQTPSHQVTQMGQEVILRCVPISNHLYFYWYRQILGQKVEFLVSFYNNEISEKSEIFDDQFSVERPDGSNFTLKIRSTKLEDSAMYFCASLTGEGTGELFFGEGSRLTVL.

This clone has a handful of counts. The CDR3 nucleotides read TGTGCCAGCAGCTTTAGTTCTCAGCGAGCGCTCACAGATACGCAGTATTTT. This sequence encodes CASSFSSQRALTDTQYF. The chain couples TRBV5-5 to TRBJ2-3; no reliable D call. V gave up 2 bases and J gave up 2 bases, with 18 bases separating them. This CDR3 contains 17 residues. The germline CDR1 and CDR2 sequences are SGHKS and YYEKEE (reference sequence). The full variable domain, its missing parts supplied by reference TRBV5-5 and TRBJ2-3, is DAGVTQSPTHLIKTRGQQVTLRCSPISGHKSVSWYQQVLGQGPQFIFQYYEKEERGRGNFPDRFSARQFPNYSSELNVNALLLGDSALYLCASSFSSQRALTDTQYFGPGTRLTVL.

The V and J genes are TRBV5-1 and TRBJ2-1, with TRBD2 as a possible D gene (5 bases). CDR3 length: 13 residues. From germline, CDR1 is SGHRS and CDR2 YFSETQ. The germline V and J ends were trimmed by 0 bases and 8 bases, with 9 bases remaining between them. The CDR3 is CASSLGSGDEQFF. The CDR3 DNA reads TGCGCCAGCAGCTTGGGCTCCGGGGATGAGCAGTTCTTC. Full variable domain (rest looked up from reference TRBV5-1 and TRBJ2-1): KAGVTQTPRYLIKTRGQQVTLSCSPISGHRSVSWYQQTPGQGLQFLFEYFSETQRNKGNFPGRFSGRQFSNSRSEMNVSTLELGDSALYLCASSLGSGDEQFFGPGTRLTVL.

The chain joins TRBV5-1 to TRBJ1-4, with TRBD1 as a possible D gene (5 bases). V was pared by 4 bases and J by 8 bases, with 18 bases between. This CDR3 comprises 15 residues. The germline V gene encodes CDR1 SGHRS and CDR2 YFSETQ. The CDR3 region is CASSPQGTEGEKLFF. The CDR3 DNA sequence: TGCGCCAGCAGCCCCCAGGGTACGGAGGGCGAAAAACTGTTTTTT.

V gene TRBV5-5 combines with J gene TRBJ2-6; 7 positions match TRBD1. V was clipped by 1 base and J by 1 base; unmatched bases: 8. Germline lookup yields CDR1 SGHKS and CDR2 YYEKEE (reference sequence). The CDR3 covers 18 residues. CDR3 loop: CASSLSATGRSGANVLTF. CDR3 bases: TGTGCCAGCAGCTTGAGTGCGACAGGGAGATCTGGGGCCAACGTCCTGACTTTC.

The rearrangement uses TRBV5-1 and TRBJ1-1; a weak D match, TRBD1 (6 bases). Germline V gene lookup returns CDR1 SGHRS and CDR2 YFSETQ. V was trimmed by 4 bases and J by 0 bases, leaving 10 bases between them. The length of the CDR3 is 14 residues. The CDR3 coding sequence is TGCGCCAGCAGCCAGGACAGCTTGAACACTGAAGCTTTCTTT. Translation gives CASSQDSLNTEAFF.

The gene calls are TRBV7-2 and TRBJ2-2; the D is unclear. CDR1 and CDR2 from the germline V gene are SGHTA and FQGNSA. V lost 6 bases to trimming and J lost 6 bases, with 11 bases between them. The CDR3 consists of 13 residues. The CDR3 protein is CASRAVGAGELFF. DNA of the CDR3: TGTGCCAGCAGGGCCGTGGGCGCCGGGGAGCTGTTTTTT.

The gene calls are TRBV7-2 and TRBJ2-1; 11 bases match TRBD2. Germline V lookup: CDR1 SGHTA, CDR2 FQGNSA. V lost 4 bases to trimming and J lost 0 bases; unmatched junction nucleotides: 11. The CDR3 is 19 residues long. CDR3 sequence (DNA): TGTGCCAGCAGCTCCGGGACTAGCGGCTCGCCGGGCTCCTACAATGAGCAGTTCTTC. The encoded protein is CASSSGTSGSPGSYNEQFF.

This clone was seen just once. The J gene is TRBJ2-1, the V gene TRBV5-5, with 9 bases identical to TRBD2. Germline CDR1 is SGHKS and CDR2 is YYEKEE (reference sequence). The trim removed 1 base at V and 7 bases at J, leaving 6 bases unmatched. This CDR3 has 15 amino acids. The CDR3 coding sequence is TGTGCCAGCAGCTTGAAGGTAGCGGGGGAGAATGAGCAGTTCTTC. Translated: CASSLKVAGENEQFF.

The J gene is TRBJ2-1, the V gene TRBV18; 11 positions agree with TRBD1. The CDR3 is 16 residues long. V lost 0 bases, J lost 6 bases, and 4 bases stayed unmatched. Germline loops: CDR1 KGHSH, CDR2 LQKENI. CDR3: CASSPPAGQGANEQFF. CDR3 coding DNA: TGTGCCAGCTCACCACCGGCCGGACAGGGGGCCAATGAGCAGTTCTTC.

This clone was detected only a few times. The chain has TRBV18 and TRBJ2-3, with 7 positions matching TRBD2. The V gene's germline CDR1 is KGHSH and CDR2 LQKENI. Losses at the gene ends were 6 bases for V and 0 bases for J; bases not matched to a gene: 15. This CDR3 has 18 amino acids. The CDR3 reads CASSPILADSSSTDTQYF. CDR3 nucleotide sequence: TGTGCCAGCTCCCCCATCCTAGCGGATTCTTCTAGCACAGATACGCAGTATTTT.

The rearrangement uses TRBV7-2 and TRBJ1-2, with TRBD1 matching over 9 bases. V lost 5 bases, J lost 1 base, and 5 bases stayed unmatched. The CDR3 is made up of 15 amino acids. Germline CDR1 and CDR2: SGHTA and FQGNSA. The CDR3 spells CASSPGQGLNYGYTF. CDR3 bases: TGTGCCAGCAGCCCGGGACAGGGCCTTAACTATGGCTACACCTTC.

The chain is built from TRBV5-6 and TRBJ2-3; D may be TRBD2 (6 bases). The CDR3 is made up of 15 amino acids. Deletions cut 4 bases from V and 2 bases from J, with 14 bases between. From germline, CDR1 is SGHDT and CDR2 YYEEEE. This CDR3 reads CASSQVGGSTDTQYF. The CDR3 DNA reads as TGTGCCAGCAGCCAGGTCGGGGGTTCCACAGATACGCAGTATTTT.

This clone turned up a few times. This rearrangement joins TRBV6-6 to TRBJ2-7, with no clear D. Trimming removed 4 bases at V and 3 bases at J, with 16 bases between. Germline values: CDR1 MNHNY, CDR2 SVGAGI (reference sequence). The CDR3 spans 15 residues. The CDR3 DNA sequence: TGTGCCAGCAGTTTACCCAGCTCCCAAATCTACGAGCAGTACTTC. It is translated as CASSLPSSQIYEQYF.

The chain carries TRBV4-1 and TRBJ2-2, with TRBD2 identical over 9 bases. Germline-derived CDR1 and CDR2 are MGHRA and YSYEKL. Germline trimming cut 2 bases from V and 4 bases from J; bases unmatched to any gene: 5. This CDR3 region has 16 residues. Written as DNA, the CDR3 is TGCGCCAGCAGCCAAAGGGGACTAGCTTCCACCGGGGAGCTGTTTTTT. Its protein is CASSQRGLASTGELFF.

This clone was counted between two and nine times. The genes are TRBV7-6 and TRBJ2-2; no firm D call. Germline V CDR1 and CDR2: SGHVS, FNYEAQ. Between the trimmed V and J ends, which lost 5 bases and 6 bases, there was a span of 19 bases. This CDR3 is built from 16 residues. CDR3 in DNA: TGTGCCAGCAGCACCAGACCCCTCGCCTTAGCCGGGGAGCTGTTTTTT. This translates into CASSTRPLALAGELFF.